Shown below are 21 T cell receptor beta chains from a single sample sequenced in a study of identifying expanded T cells in peripheral blood. Produced via immunoSEQ multiplex PCR; TCRdb's table is partial and in-frame only. This sample carries 81,000 or so clones, 65% to 85% of them seen once, and the ten largest clones take 15% to 20%. The sequenced material came from blood. The receptors come from a person aged 18 to 69 in good health.

This rearrangement joins TRBV18 to TRBJ2-3, with a possible D match to TRBD1 (6 bases). Looked up from germline, CDR1 is KGHSH and CDR2 is LQKENI. V lost 3 bases, J lost 3 bases, and 10 bases lay in between. This CDR3 has 14 amino acids. CDR3 nucleotide sequence: TGTGCCAGCTCACCCAGGACAGCAACAGATACGCAGTATTTT. Translation gives CASSPRTATDTQYF.

This chain joins TRBV23-1 and TRBJ2-6; D is unresolved. TRBV23-1 is flagged as an ORF with uncertain function. The CDR3 has 15 amino acids. The V gene lost 5 bases and the J gene lost 1 base, with 9 bases spanning the gap. In DNA, the CDR3 is TGCGCCAGCAGTTGGATGTTGTCTGGGGCCAACGTCCTGACTTTC. Amino acid sequence: CASSWMLSGANVLTF.

CDR3 DNA sequence: TGTGCCATCGGGCAGGGAGGAGTAATGAACACTGAAGCTTTCTTT. Amino acid sequence: CAIGQGGVMNTEAFF. The chain recombines TRBV10-3 with TRBJ1-1; possible D gene TRBD1, 5 bases. V was trimmed by 8 bases and J by 0 bases, leaving 16 bases between them. This CDR3 has 15 amino acids. Looked up from germline, CDR1 is ENHRY and CDR2 is SYGVKD.

The chain combines TRBV9 with TRBJ2-5; 9 bases match TRBD1. Germline assignment: CDR1 SGDLS and CDR2 YYNGEE. V shed 0 bases and J 1 base; nucleotides not matched to a gene: 4. This CDR3 is built from 16 residues. The CDR3 sequence: CASSVGTGVIQETQYF. The CDR3 DNA reads TGTGCCAGCAGCGTAGGGACAGGGGTTATCCAAGAGACCCAGTACTTC.

V and J are TRBV29-1 and TRBJ1-2, with D perhaps matching TRBD1 (6 bases). V lost 7 bases and J 4 bases, leaving 19 bases between the germline ends. CDR1 and CDR2 (germline): SQVTM, ANQGSEA. The CDR3 runs to 14 residues. CDR3 residues: CSARTGTQGYGYTF. CDR3 DNA sequence: TGCAGCGCCCGAACCGGTACACAGGGCTATGGCTACACCTTC.

This sequence joins TRBV4-3 and TRBJ2-7, with 11 bases matching TRBD2. Looked up from germline, CDR1 is LGHNA and CDR2 is YSLEER. Trimming removed 4 bases from V and 2 bases from J; junction bases left unmatched: 7. The length of the CDR3 is 16 residues. CDR3 coding DNA: TGCGCCAGCAGCCGAGGGACTAGCGGCTCTCCCTACGAGCAGTACTTC. Protein sequence: CASSRGTSGSPYEQYF.

V gene TRBV28 combines with J gene TRBJ1-1; a possible D gene is TRBD1 (5 bases). Looked up from germline, CDR1 is MDHEN and CDR2 is SYDVKM. V dropped 3 bases and J dropped 3 bases, with 8 bases sitting between them. This CDR3 comprises 13 residues. CDR3 amino acids: CASSLGVDTEAFF. The CDR3 DNA follows: TGTGCCAGCAGTTTGGGGGTTGACACTGAAGCTTTCTTT.

This clone was seen more than once but under ten times. The V call is TRBV5-5, the J call TRBJ2-5; possibly TRBD1 for D (6 bases). The CDR3 runs to 15 residues. From germline, CDR1 is SGHKS and CDR2 YYEKEE (reference sequence). V lost 2 bases, J lost 5 bases, and 16 bases lay in between. The CDR3 spells CASSLGRGISETQYF. CDR3 nucleotides: TGTGCCAGCAGCTTAGGCAGGGGTATTTCGGAGACCCAGTACTTC. The variable domain in full, with the rest retrieved from reference TRBV5-5 and TRBJ2-5, is DAGVTQSPTHLIKTRGQQVTLRCSPISGHKSVSWYQQVLGQGPQFIFQYYEKEERGRGNFPDRFSARQFPNYSSELNVNALLLGDSALYLCASSLGRGISETQYFGPGTRLLVL.

V and J are TRBV2 and TRBJ1-2; no definite D call. V was clipped by 6 bases and J by 3 bases, with 8 bases between them. The CDR3 covers 12 residues. The germline gives CDR1 SNHLY, CDR2 FYNNEI. CDR3 in amino acids: CASRESYYGYTF. The DNA for the CDR3 is TGTGCCAGCAGGGAGAGTTACTATGGCTACACCTTC.

CDR3 region: CASSDRAGVTGELFF. The CDR3 coding sequence is TGTGCCAGCAGTGACAGGGCAGGAGTTACCGGGGAGCTGTTTTTT. The chain has TRBV6-4 and TRBJ2-2, with D uncertain. Looked up from germline, CDR1 is MRHNA and CDR2 is SNTAGT. Trimming removed 2 bases at V and 5 bases at J, with 12 bases between. This CDR3 has 15 amino acids.

This rearrangement joins TRBV9 to TRBJ2-7, with 12 bases aligning to TRBD2. Germline assignment: CDR1 SGDLS and CDR2 YYNGEE. This CDR3 is 15 amino acids long. The V gene end was trimmed by 2 bases and the J gene end by 7 bases; junction bases not matched to a gene: 7. CDR3: CASSVASGRVEEQYF. DNA for the CDR3: TGTGCCAGCAGCGTTGCTAGCGGGAGGGTTGAAGAGCAGTACTTC.

The rearrangement joins TRBV7-2 to TRBJ1-3; the D is unclear. CDR3 length: 13 amino acids. The ends were cut back, 7 bases at V and 4 bases at J, with 11 bases in the middle. Germline-derived CDR1 and CDR2 are SGHTA and FQGNSA. CDR3 in DNA: TGTGCCAGCAATACCTTGAGGGGAAACACCATATATTTT. Protein: CASNTLRGNTIYF.

The rearrangement uses TRBV4-2 and TRBJ2-2, with 9 nucleotides matching TRBD2. Trimming cost V 3 bases and J 4 bases; bases outside gene matches: 6. Germline V CDR1 and CDR2: LGHNA, YNFKEQ. This CDR3 comprises 16 residues. DNA of the CDR3: TGTGCCAGCAGCCAGAACCCTAGCGGGGTCACCGGGGAGCTGTTTTTT. Residues: CASSQNPSGVTGELFF.

The chain employs TRBV7-8 and TRBJ2-3; D might be TRBD1 or TRBD2, each matching 5 bases. The CDR3 has 14 amino acids. Germline assignment: CDR1 SGHVS and CDR2 FQNEAQ. V lost 5 bases to trimming and J lost 7 bases, with 16 bases between them. The CDR3 DNA sequence: TGTGCCAGCAGCACGGGGACCCCAGCCTATACGCAGTATTTT. It translates to CASSTGTPAYTQYF.

The chain employs TRBV6-6 and TRBJ2-1; 7 nucleotides line up with TRBD1. Germline lookup yields CDR1 MNHNY and CDR2 SVGAGI (reference sequence). Trimming removed 6 bases from V and 5 bases from J; junction bases left unmatched: 4. The CDR3 is 13 residues long. CDR3 region: CASRPGTDNEQFF. The CDR3, as DNA: TGTGCCAGCAGGCCCGGGACAGACAATGAGCAGTTCTTC.

The chain links TRBV7-2 to TRBJ1-2, with 8 positions matching TRBD1. The V and J ends lost 4 bases and 5 bases, in that order; junction bases with no gene match: 6. The CDR3 has 14 residues. Per germline, CDR1 SGHTA and CDR2 FQGNSA. The DNA for the CDR3 is TGTGCCAGCAGCTCGACAGGGGCCTCGTATGGCTACACCTTC. Encoded protein: CASSSTGASYGYTF.

The rearrangement links TRBV19 to TRBJ2-1, with 10 bases that match TRBD1. V dropped 4 bases and J dropped 6; count of bases not matched to a gene: 6. The length of the CDR3 is 15 residues. Germline lookup yields CDR1 LNHDA and CDR2 SQIVND (reference sequence). The DNA of the CDR3 is TGTGCCAGTAGTACGGGACAGGGGCCTTTCAATGAGCAGTTCTTC. Residues: CASSTGQGPFNEQFF.

The rearrangement links TRBV5-1 to TRBJ1-4, with a possible D match to TRBD1 (6 bases). Germline loops: CDR1 SGHRS, CDR2 YFSETQ. V lost 0 bases to trimming and J lost 9 bases, with 12 bases between them. The CDR3 length is 14 residues. The CDR3 DNA reads as TGCGCCAGCAGCTTGGCCGGGGGCGCGCAAAAACTGTTTTTT. This codes for CASSLAGGAQKLFF.

The V and J genes are TRBV7-2 and TRBJ2-7; the match to TRBD2 covers 11 bases. Germline CDR1 SGHTA, CDR2 FQGNSA. The J segment lost 2 bases and the V segment lost 5 bases, leaving 5 bases of the junction unmatched. This CDR3 region has 15 residues. The CDR3 nucleotides are TGTGCCAGCAGCGAACTAGCGGGAGTGGCCTACGAGCAGTACTTC. This translates into CASSELAGVAYEQYF.

The V and J genes are TRBV11-1 and TRBJ2-7; D is perhaps TRBD2 (6 bases). The CDR3 sequence is 15 residues long. V was pared by 0 bases and J by 0 bases, with 9 bases between. Germline V CDR1 and CDR2: SGHAT, FQDESV (reference sequence). CDR3 sequence (DNA): TGTGCCAGCAGCTTAGCGGGAGGCCCCTCCTACGAGCAGTACTTC. Amino acids: CASSLAGGPSYEQYF.

The rearrangement joins TRBV7-9 to TRBJ2-5, with 7 bases aligning to TRBD1. This CDR3 comprises 15 residues. From germline, CDR1 is SEHNR and CDR2 FQNEAQ (reference sequence). The V segment lost 5 bases and the J segment 2 bases; nucleotides outside the gene matches: 8. The DNA of the CDR3 is TGTGCCAGCAGCGCGTTCGGGACAGCTCAAGAGACCCAGTACTTC. Translation gives CASSAFGTAQETQYF.